These 28 T cell receptor beta chains came from one sample sequenced in a study of technical replicates of blood from four donors. The assay was immunoSEQ multiplex PCR, and TCRdb's table has in-frame clones only and misses some. The table lists 80,000 or so clones, around 94% of them singletons. The sequenced sample was T cells isolated from PBMCs. Every receptor here comes from a human donor in good health.

This rearrangement joins TRBV11-2 to TRBJ1-2; a possible D gene is TRBD1 (5 bases). The germline V gene encodes CDR1 SGHAT and CDR2 FQNNGV. The CDR3 has 12 residues. The germline V and J ends were trimmed by 4 bases and 13 bases, with 16 bases remaining between them. CDR3 in DNA: TGTGCCAGCAGCTCCGGGGGGGTCGTAGGCACCTTC. It encodes CASSSGGVVGTF.

This clone has just one count. This sequence joins TRBV28 and TRBJ2-2, with 10 bases lining up with TRBD2. V was pared by 1 base and J by 6 bases, with 5 bases of the junction left unmatched. Germline lookup yields CDR1 MDHEN and CDR2 SYDVKM. The CDR3 sequence is 16 residues long. The CDR3 reads CASSLSSGRSSGELFF. The CDR3 DNA reads as TGTGCCAGCAGTTTATCTAGCGGGAGATCATCCGGGGAGCTGTTTTTT.

This clone was seen just once. The chain is built from TRBV5-1 and TRBJ2-5; D gene ambiguous. Germline values: CDR1 SGHRS, CDR2 YFSETQ. The CDR3 consists of 12 residues. V lost 4 bases, J lost 4 bases, and 8 bases lay in between. CDR3: CASSRGAETQYF. As DNA, the CDR3 is TGCGCCAGCAGCCGAGGCGCAGAGACCCAGTACTTC. Drawing the rest from reference TRBV5-1 and TRBJ2-5, the complete variable domain is KAGVTQTPRYLIKTRGQQVTLSCSPISGHRSVSWYQQTPGQGLQFLFEYFSETQRNKGNFPGRFSGRQFSNSRSEMNVSTLELGDSALYLCASSRGAETQYFGPGTRLLVL.

The V call is TRBV2, the J call TRBJ2-5, with D possibly being TRBD1 (5 bases). V was clipped by 4 bases and J by 0 bases, with 15 bases between them. The CDR3 has 16 residues. Germline V lookup: CDR1 SNHLY, CDR2 FYNNEI. CDR3 in DNA: TGTGCCAGCAGTGTGGTGGGGCTAACTTACCAAGAGACCCAGTACTTC. Protein product: CASSVVGLTYQETQYF.

This sequence joins TRBV4-2 and TRBJ2-7; no reliable D call. Trimming removed 1 base from V and 0 bases from J, with 7 bases in between. Germline-derived CDR1 and CDR2 are LGHNA and YNFKEQ. This CDR3 is 14 amino acids long. This chain's CDR3 is CASSQGSSSYEQYF. The CDR3 DNA sequence: TGTGCCAGCAGCCAAGGCTCTAGCTCCTACGAGCAGTACTTC.

The chain couples TRBV7-9 to TRBJ1-2; a weak D match, TRBD1 (6 bases). Germline assignment: CDR1 SEHNR and CDR2 FQNEAQ (reference sequence). Trimming removed 5 bases at V and 4 bases at J, with 20 bases between. CDR3 length equals 16 residues. CDR3 DNA: TGTGCCAGCAGCCCACAGACAGGACTCGGGCCCTATGGCTACACCTTC. This sequence encodes CASSPQTGLGPYGYTF.

This clone was picked up one time. The V call is TRBV19, the J call TRBJ2-1, with 9 nucleotides matching TRBD2. Per the germline V gene, CDR1 is LNHDA and CDR2 is SQIVND (reference sequence). CDR3 length equals 15 residues. The J segment lost 6 bases and the V segment lost 3 bases, leaving 6 bases of the junction unmatched. DNA of the CDR3: TGTGCCAGTAGTATCCGGCTAGCGGGACCCAATGAGCAGTTCTTC. Its protein is CASSIRLAGPNEQFF.

The chain is built from TRBV11-3 and TRBJ1-3, with no clear D. Per germline, CDR1 SGHNT and CDR2 YENEEA. CDR3 length equals 15 residues. With 5 bases removed from V and 0 bases from J, the gap between germline ends came to 11 bases. CDR3 region: CASSVSGISGNTIYF. For the CDR3, the DNA is TGTGCCAGCAGCGTGAGCGGCATCTCTGGAAACACCATATATTTT.

This rearrangement joins TRBV11-3 to TRBJ2-3; 7 bases align to TRBD1. The V segment lost 5 bases and the J segment 0 bases; nucleotides outside the gene matches: 8. This CDR3 region has 16 residues. The germline V gene encodes CDR1 SGHNT and CDR2 YENEEA. The CDR3 bases are TGTGCCAGCAGCATGTGGGACAGAACTAGCACAGATACGCAGTATTTT. The encoded protein is CASSMWDRTSTDTQYF.

This chain links TRBV11-2 with TRBJ1-5; 8 bases are a match to TRBD1. Unmatched junction bases numbered 12, after V lost 5 bases and J lost 6 bases. The CDR3 length is 16 residues. Looked up from germline, CDR1 is SGHAT and CDR2 is FQNNGV. For the CDR3, the DNA is TGTGCCAGCAGCCCAAATCCGACAGGGGTAGGTCAGCCCCAGCATTTT. Translation gives CASSPNPTGVGQPQHF. Using reference TRBV11-2 and TRBJ1-5 for the parts outside the CDR3, the full variable domain is EAGVAQSPRYKIIEKRQSVAFWCNPISGHATLYWYQQILGQGPKLLIQFQNNGVVDDSQLPKDRFSAERLKGVDSTLKIQPAKLEDSAVYLCASSPNPTGVGQPQHFGDGTRLSIL.

This clone was counted a single time. In DNA form, the CDR3 reads TGCGCCAGCACCGGGAACACCGGGGAGCTGTTTTTT. This codes for CASTGNTGELFF. The rearrangement joins TRBV10-2 to TRBJ2-2; D is ambiguous. The CDR3 is made up of 12 amino acids. The germline CDR1 and CDR2 sequences are WSHSY and SAAADI. Trimming shortened V by 7 bases and J by 1 base, and 4 bases separated the two germline ends.

The rearrangement uses TRBV12-1 and TRBJ2-7; the table calls TRBD1, which could not be checked here. TRBV12-1 is given as a pseudogene. This CDR3 region has 15 residues. The DNA for the CDR3 is TGTGCCAGCAGCTTTACTGGACAGGGCTACTACGAGCAGTACTTC. Translating gives CASSFTGQGYYEQYF.

The chain joins TRBV4-3 to TRBJ1-3; D not certain. The V and J ends lost 1 base and 0 bases respectively, with 16 bases between them. CDR1 is LGHNA, CDR2 YSLEER, per germline. This CDR3 is 18 amino acids long. The CDR3 region has the DNA TGCGCCAGCAGCCAAGCTCATCAGTCTACTAGCTCTGGAAACACCATATATTTT. It translates to CASSQAHQSTSSGNTIYF.

The V call is TRBV18, the J call TRBJ1-4; D remains ambiguous. Germline assignment: CDR1 KGHSH and CDR2 LQKENI. The germline V and J ends were trimmed by 2 bases and 0 bases, with 7 bases remaining between them. The length of the CDR3 is 15 residues. The CDR3 DNA reads as TGTGCCAGCTCACCAGGAGATACAACTAATGAAAAACTGTTTTTT. This gives the protein CASSPGDTTNEKLFF.

J is TRBJ2-7 and V is TRBV6-1; 10 bases are a match to TRBD1. Per the germline V gene, CDR1 is MNHNS and CDR2 is SASEGT. V gave up 8 bases and J gave up 10 bases; unmatched junction bases: 14. The CDR3 length is 14 residues. The CDR3 sequence: CASSLVTGGELQYF. CDR3 nucleotides: TGTGCCAGCTCCCTCGTGACAGGGGGCGAGTTACAGTACTTC.

V is TRBV4-3 and J is TRBJ2-5; the D gene is possibly TRBD1 (5 bases). The V end was cut by 4 bases, the J end by 1 base, with 7 bases between. The CDR3 spans 13 residues. Germline loops: CDR1 LGHNA, CDR2 YSLEER. This chain's CDR3 is CASSRDSQETQYF. The CDR3 nucleotides are TGCGCCAGCAGCCGAGACAGCCAAGAGACCCAGTACTTC.

In this sample, this clone turned up a few times. The chain couples TRBV7-9 to TRBJ1-5; possible D gene TRBD1, 5 bases. Trimming took 6 bases from V and 7 from J, leaving 13 bases between them. Germline assignment: CDR1 SEHNR and CDR2 FQNEAQ (reference sequence). The length of the CDR3 is 13 residues. The CDR3 region has the DNA TGTGCCAGCAGAATGGGGGGTGACCAGCCCCAGCATTTT. It encodes CASRMGGDQPQHF.

The gene calls are TRBV11-1 and TRBJ2-7; 15 bases line up with TRBD2. The length of the CDR3 is 14 residues. The ends lost 4 bases at V and 6 bases at J; junction bases unmatched: 1. Germline lookup yields CDR1 SGHAT and CDR2 FQDESV (reference sequence). The CDR3 DNA sequence: TGTGCCAGCAGCTGGACTAGCGGGAGGGCCGAGCAGTACTTC. Its translation: CASSWTSGRAEQYF.

CDR3 amino acids: CASSLGPTGATNEKLFF. The CDR3 nucleotides read TGCGCCAGCAGCTTGGGACCAACAGGGGCAACTAATGAAAAACTGTTTTTT. This rearrangement joins TRBV5-1 to TRBJ1-4, with 7 bases matching TRBD1. The length of the CDR3 is 17 residues. V shed 0 bases and J 0 bases; nucleotides not matched to a gene: 5. Germline CDR1 and CDR2: SGHRS and YFSETQ.

The chain uses TRBV27 and TRBJ1-5; no clear D gene. The CDR3 sequence is 14 residues long. From germline, CDR1 is MNHEY and CDR2 SMNVEV (reference sequence). The V end was cut by 4 bases, the J end by 6 bases, with 13 bases between. The CDR3 bases are TGTGCCAGCAGTTCATCCGCCCCCGGTCAGCCCCAGCATTTT. It specifies CASSSSAPGQPQHF.

The rearrangement links TRBV6-5 to TRBJ2-4, with 8 bases lining up with TRBD1. The CDR3 is made up of 15 amino acids. Per germline, CDR1 MNHEY and CDR2 SVGAGI. The V gene end was trimmed by 2 bases and the J gene end by 3 bases; junction bases not matched to a gene: 3. The CDR3 coding sequence is TGTGCCAGCAGTTACCCACAGGGGGACAAAAACATTCAGTACTTC. It yields the protein CASSYPQGDKNIQYF.

J is TRBJ2-7 and V is TRBV5-6, with no clear D. V shed 1 base and J shed 3 bases, with 5 bases lying between them. The germline gives CDR1 SGHDT, CDR2 YYEEEE. This CDR3 comprises 12 residues. The CDR3 reads CASSLPNYEQYF. The CDR3, as DNA: TGTGCCAGCAGCTTGCCCAACTACGAGCAGTACTTC.

This chain connects TRBV23-1 to TRBJ2-3, with 7 bases matching TRBD1. Being an ORF, TRBV23-1 has a function that is uncertain. The trim removed 2 bases at V and 3 bases at J, leaving 14 bases unmatched. The CDR3 runs 18 residues. CDR3 nucleotide sequence: TGCGCCAGCAGTCAACACGTAAAAGGGGGCATAAGGACAGATACGCAGTATTTT. This codes for CASSQHVKGGIRTDTQYF.

This clone has a single count. The V gene is TRBV2, the J gene TRBJ2-1; TRBD2 matches at 12 bases. The CDR3 covers 14 residues. With V trimmed by 7 bases and J by 7 bases, 5 bases remained unmatched. Germline CDR1 SNHLY, CDR2 FYNNEI. The DNA for the CDR3 is TGTGCCAGCAAGACTAGCGGGAGCCCTAATGAGCAGTTCTTC. Amino acids: CASKTSGSPNEQFF.

The chain uses TRBV4-1 and TRBJ2-7; D may be TRBD2 (5 bases). V was clipped by 0 bases and J by 3 bases, with 9 bases between them. Per the germline V gene, CDR1 is MGHRA and CDR2 is YSYEKL. This CDR3 has 14 amino acids. The CDR3 here is CASSQEGLYYEQYF. DNA for the CDR3: TGCGCCAGCAGCCAAGAAGGACTCTACTACGAGCAGTACTTC.

This rearrangement joins TRBV30 to TRBJ2-1; D is unresolved. Looked up from germline, CDR1 is GTSNPN and CDR2 is SVGIG (reference sequence). The CDR3 contains 14 residues. Trimming removed 5 bases from V and 0 bases from J, with 11 bases in between. The CDR3 DNA reads as TGTGCCTGGGCTCTAGGAAGCTCCTACAATGAGCAGTTCTTC. It encodes CAWALGSSYNEQFF.

This chain connects TRBV7-3 to TRBJ2-2; perhaps TRBD1 as D (5 bases). Trimming stripped 5 bases from V and 0 bases from J, with 10 bases between. The CDR3 totals 15 residues. Germline V gene sequence: CDR1 SGHTA, CDR2 FQGTGA. The CDR3 DNA sequence: TGTGCCAGCAGCGAACAGGTCGCGAACACCGGGGAGCTGTTTTTT. It codes for CASSEQVANTGELFF.

V is TRBV19 and J is TRBJ2-2; TRBD2 agrees at 8 bases. V lost 2 bases, J lost 2 bases, and 4 bases stayed unmatched. Looked up from germline, CDR1 is LNHDA and CDR2 is SQIVND (reference sequence). This CDR3 has 16 residues. The chain's CDR3 is CASSISGTRNTGELFF. CDR3 nucleotides: TGTGCCAGTAGTATATCCGGGACTAGAAACACCGGGGAGCTGTTTTTT.